The sequence of this TCR beta chain was determined in a study of shared clonotypes between healthy human individuals. A deep-level run was used for the assay. Repertoires were generated with immunoSEQ multiplex PCR, while TCRdb's copy carries only in-frame clones and drops some. The sample shows some 1 million clones, roughly 70% of them seen only once. Regarding the study as a whole: Sorted-subset sequencing, rarefaction showed, was incomplete despite large depth.

Worth noting for this clone: Antigen specificity is unknown.

All participating donors were Caucasian adults from Nashville, Tennessee. This CDR3 region has 15 residues. The germline V and J ends were trimmed by 3 bases and 0 bases, with 12 bases remaining between them. Germline V gene lookup returns CDR1 SGHNT and CDR2 YYREEE (reference sequence). Source material: memory CD4+ T cells sorted from blood. Subset given: CD45RA-negative fraction. This TCR was recovered from a man younger than 35 in good health. The rearrangement links TRBV5-4 to TRBJ1-1; the D is unclear. CDR3 amino acids: CASSSEGSMNTEAFF. CDR3 nucleotide sequence: TGTGCCAGCAGCTCCGAAGGGAGTATGAACACTGAAGCTTTCTTT.